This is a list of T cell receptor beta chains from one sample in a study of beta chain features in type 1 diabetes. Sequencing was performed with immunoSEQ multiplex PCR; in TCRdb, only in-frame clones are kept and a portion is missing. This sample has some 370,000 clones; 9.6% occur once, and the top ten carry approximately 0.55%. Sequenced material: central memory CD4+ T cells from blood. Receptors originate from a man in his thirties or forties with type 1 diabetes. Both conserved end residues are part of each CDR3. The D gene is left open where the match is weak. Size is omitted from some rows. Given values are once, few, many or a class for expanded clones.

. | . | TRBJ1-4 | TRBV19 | TGTGCCAGTAAGAGGTCTGTTCTAGGCCATAATGAAAAACTGTTTTTT | CASKRSVLGHNEKLFF
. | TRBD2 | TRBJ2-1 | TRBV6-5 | TGTGCCAGCAGTGGTTCTACTAGCGGGAACAATGAGCAGTTCTTC | CASSGSTSGNNEQFF
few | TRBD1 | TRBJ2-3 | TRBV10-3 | TGTGCCAGTCGCACTAGAGGGACAGGGAGCGGAAGCACAGATACGCAGTATTTT | CASRTRGTGSGSTDTQYF
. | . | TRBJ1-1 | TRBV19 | TGTGCCAGTAGACCTCGGACAGCTAACACTGAAGCTTTCTTT | CASRPRTANTEAFF
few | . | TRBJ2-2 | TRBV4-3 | TGCGCCAGCAGCCAAGATCCGGGCGGGGAGCTGTTTTTT | CASSQDPGGELFF
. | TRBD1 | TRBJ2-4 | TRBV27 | TGTGCCAGCAAAATCACAGGGGGCGTGGACATTCAGTACTTC | CASKITGGVDIQYF
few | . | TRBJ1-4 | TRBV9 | TGTGCCAGCAGCCCCCGGGGGGCAACTAATGAAAAACTGTTTTTT | CASSPRGATNEKLFF
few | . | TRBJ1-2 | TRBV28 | TGTGCCAGCAGTTACCGGACGGGTATTTATGGCTACACCTTC | CASSYRTGIYGYTF
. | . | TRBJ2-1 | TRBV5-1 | TGCGCCAGCAGCAGAGGGTCCCCCTGGGGGGAGCAGTTCTTC | CASSRGSPWGEQFF
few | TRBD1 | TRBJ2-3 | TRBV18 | TGTGCCAGCTCCTTAGGACAGGATCAAGGGGATACGCAGTATTTT | CASSLGQDQGDTQYF
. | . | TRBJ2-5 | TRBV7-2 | TGTGCCAGCAGCTTGGACAGTCAAGAGATCCAGTACTTC | CASSLDSQEIQYF
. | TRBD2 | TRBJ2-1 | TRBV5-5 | TGTGCCAGCAGCTTGGTAGGCGGGAGCGGTGAGCAGTTCTTC | CASSLVGGSGEQFF
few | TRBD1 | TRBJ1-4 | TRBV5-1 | TGCGCCAGCCAGAGGGACAGTAATGAAAAACTGTTTTTT | CASQRDSNEKLFF
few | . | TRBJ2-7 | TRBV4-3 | TGCGCCAGCAGCCAGCAGGCTGGAGGGACCCCGACCGACTACGAGCAGTACTTC | CASSQQAGGTPTDYEQYF
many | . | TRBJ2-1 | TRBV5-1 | TGCGCCAGCAGCTTGGACCCAGGATACAATGAGCAGTTCTTC | CASSLDPGYNEQFF
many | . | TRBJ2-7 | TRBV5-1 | TGCGCCAGCAGCTTGGCTCCCAGGGCTGTCTACGAGCAGTACTTC | CASSLAPRAVYEQYF
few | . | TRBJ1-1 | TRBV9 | TGTGCCAGCAGCGCCCTTGGACGTCCGGGAGCTTTCTTT | CASSALGRPGAFF
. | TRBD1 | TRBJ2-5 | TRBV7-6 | TGTGCCAGCAGCTGGGGACAGGGACAAGAGACCCAGTACTTC | CASSWGQGQETQYF
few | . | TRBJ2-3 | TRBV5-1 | TGCGCCAGCAGCTTGGACAGGCGCTCCACAGATACGCAGTATTTT | CASSLDRRSTDTQYF
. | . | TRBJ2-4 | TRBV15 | TGTGCCACCAGCAGAGAGGCGGACGGGATTCAGTACTTC | CATSREADGIQYF
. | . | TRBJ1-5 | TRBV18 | TGTGCCAGCTCACCTTCGGACGGGGGGCATCAGCCCCAGCATTTT | CASSPSDGGHQPQHF
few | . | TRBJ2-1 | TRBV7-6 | TGTGCCAGCACCCCGGACACGTACAATGAGCGGCAGTTCTTC | CASTPDTYNERQFF
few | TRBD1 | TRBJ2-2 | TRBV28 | TGTGCCAGCTGCCGACAGGGGAACACCGGGGAGCTGTTTTTT | CASCRQGNTGELFF
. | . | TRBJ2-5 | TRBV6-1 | TGTGCCAGCAGGGCTGGGGCGACTGCGGCGGAGACCCAGTACTTC | CASRAGATAAETQYF
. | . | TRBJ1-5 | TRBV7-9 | TGTGCCAGCAGCTTGGAGCCAGGGCAGAATCAGCCCCAGCATTTT | CASSLEPGQNQPQHF
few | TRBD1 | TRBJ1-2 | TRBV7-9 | TGTGCCAGCAGCTTAGGGACAGGGTCGATTAACTATGGCTACACCTTC | CASSLGTGSINYGYTF
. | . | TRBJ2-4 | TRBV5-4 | TGTGCCAGCAGCTCCGCCGGAGGGAGGCTAGGCATTCAGTACTTC | CASSSAGGRLGIQYF
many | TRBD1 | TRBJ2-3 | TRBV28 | TGTGCCAGCAGCCCGATCCGGGACAGGAGCACAGATACGCAGTATTTT | CASSPIRDRSTDTQYF
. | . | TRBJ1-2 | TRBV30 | TGTGCCTGGAGAAGGGGGGGCGCGGAGGGCTACACCTTC | CAWRRGGAEGYTF
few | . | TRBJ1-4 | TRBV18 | TGTGCCAGCTCATTCCTCGCAGGGCCTAATGAAAAACTGTTTTTT | CASSFLAGPNEKLFF